Listed below are T cell receptor beta chains from one sample, sequenced in a study of technical replicates of blood from several donors. The repertoire was sequenced with immunoSEQ multiplex PCR; TCRdb's copy has only in-frame clones and lacks some. The sample has tens of thousands of clones, roughly 97% seen once. Sequencing input: T cells isolated from PBMCs. These receptors originate from a human donor in good health. The CDR3 runs from the conserved cysteine through the conserved F or W. A D gene is named only where the DNA matches it firmly. The size field is filled for only some rows; it gives once, few, many or a size class.

>TRBJ2-7|TRBV9|TRBD1|NA
TGTGCCAGTCGACAGGGGAGCTACGAGCAGTACTTC
CASRQGSYEQYF
>TRBJ1-1|TRBV4-2|NA|NA
TGTGCCAGCAGCCAACCTCAGGTAAACACTGAAGCTTTCTTT
CASSQPQVNTEAFF
>TRBJ2-1|TRBV7-9|NA|NA
TGTGCCAGCAGCTTAGTAAGGGGATACAATGAGCAGTTCTTC
CASSLVRGYNEQFF
>TRBJ1-5|TRBV2|NA|once
TGTGCCACGGGGGGGGCTAACAATCAGCCCCAGCATTTT
CATGGANNQPQHF
>TRBJ2-7|TRBV4-1|NA|few
TGCGCCAGCAGCCAGAGCTCCTACGAGCAGTACTTC
CASSQSSYEQYF
>TRBJ2-7|TRBV10-2|TRBD2|NA
TGCGCCAGCAGTGAAGGGACTAGCGGAATCTACGAGCAGTACTTC
CASSEGTSGIYEQYF
>TRBJ2-2|TRBV5-6|TRBD2|NA
TGTGCCAGCAGCTGGGGACTAGCGGGCACCGGGGAGCTGTTTTTT
CASSWGLAGTGELFF
>TRBJ2-5|TRBV11-3|TRBD1|NA
TGTGCCAGCAGCTCCTCAGGACAGGGGGTTTTCGGAGAGACCCAGTACTTC
CASSSSGQGVFGETQYF
>TRBJ1-1|TRBV4-1|NA|NA
TGCGCCAGCAGCCAAGAGGGCTCTGAAGCTTTCTTT
CASSQEGSEAFF
>TRBJ1-1|TRBV2|NA|NA
TGTGCCAGCAGTGTCGAGGGAAGAACTGAAGCTTTCTTT
CASSVEGRTEAFF
>TRBJ2-1|TRBV11-3|NA|NA
TGTGCCAGCAGCTTATGGGGGGAAAGCTCCTACAATGAGCAGTTCTTC
CASSLWGESSYNEQFF
>TRBJ2-5|TRBV2|NA|NA
TGTGCCAGCACGGGGGACAGTAAAGAGACCCAGTACTTC
CASTGDSKETQYF
>TRBJ1-3|TRBV5-1|NA|NA
TGCGCCAGCAGACTGACGGAGGCGACTGGAAACACCATATATTTT
CASRLTEATGNTIYF
>TRBJ2-5|TRBV11-3|TRBD1|NA
TGTGCCAGCAGCATCATAGGGACAGGGGTACAAGAGACCCAGTACTTC
CASSIIGTGVQETQYF
>TRBJ1-5|TRBV5-1|TRBD1|once
TGCGCCAGCAGAGCGGACAGGTCCGATCAGCCCCAGCATTTT
CASRADRSDQPQHF
>TRBJ1-4|TRBV30|TRBD1|NA
TGTGCCTGGAGTGGGGGACAGGGGCTTAATGAAAAACTGTTTTTT
CAWSGGQGLNEKLFF
>TRBJ1-6|TRBV6-5|NA|NA
TGTGCCAGCAGTTATCTTGCTACGATAGTAAATTCACCCCTCCACTTT
CASSYLATIVNSPLHF
>TRBJ2-7|TRBV5-4|NA|NA
TGTGCCAGCAGCACAACAGAGAGCTCCTACGAGCAGTACTTC
CASSTTESSYEQYF
>TRBJ1-2|TRBV5-1|TRBD1|NA
TGCGCCAGCAGCGCGGGACAGAGTTATGGCTACACCTTC
CASSAGQSYGYTF
>TRBJ1-5|TRBV6-1|NA|few
TGTGCCAGCAGTGAAGCTTTAGGGCAGGGCGATCAGCCCCAGCATTTT
CASSEALGQGDQPQHF
>TRBJ1-1|TRBV9|TRBD1|NA
TGTGCCAGCAGCGTAGGGGGACAGGGACGAGTATCGGGCACTGAAGCTTTCTTT
CASSVGGQGRVSGTEAFF
>TRBJ2-5|TRBV7-9|NA|NA
TGTGCCAGCAGCTTAGATTGGGCGGGAGAGACCCAGTACTTC
CASSLDWAGETQYF
>TRBJ2-7|TRBV7-9|TRBD1|NA
TGTGCCAGCAGCTCGGGGACAGATTACGAGCAGTACTTC
CASSSGTDYEQYF
>TRBJ2-7|TRBV5-1|TRBD2|NA
TGCGCCAGCAGCTTGCCAGGGCGGGGGATGGATTACGAGCAGTACTTC
CASSLPGRGMDYEQYF
>TRBJ1-1|TRBV6-5|NA|NA
TGTGCCAGCAGTTACGCCATAGGGGGGAACACTGAAGCTTTCTTT
CASSYAIGGNTEAFF
>TRBJ1-1|TRBV6-1|TRBD1|NA
TGTGCCAGCAGTGAAGATAGGACATTAGGGACAGGAGCTTTCTTT
CASSEDRTLGTGAFF
>TRBJ1-4|TRBV11-2|TRBD1|NA
TGTGCCAGCAGCATTTGGACAGGGACAACTAATGAAAAACTGTTTTTT
CASSIWTGTTNEKLFF
>TRBJ1-1|TRBV28|NA|NA
TGTGCCAGCACCATCGCAGGGACTGAAGCTTTCTTT
CASTIAGTEAFF
>TRBJ1-1|TRBV7-6|NA|NA
TGTGCCAGCAGCTTAGCAGGGGGAGGGACTGAAGCTTTCTTT
CASSLAGGGTEAFF
>TRBJ2-7|TRBV7-9|NA|NA
TGTGCCAGCAGCTTCCCCCCGAGGGTATTTGGTCGGGTGGGGTACGAGCAGTACTTC
CASSFPPRVFGRVGYEQYF
>TRBJ1-5|TRBV7-9|TRBD1|NA
TGTGCCAGCAGCTCCTCGGACAGGGACAATCAGCCCCAGCATTTT
CASSSSDRDNQPQHF
>TRBJ2-1|TRBV19|NA|NA
TGTGCCAGTAGTATAGAGAGGCGCACTGAGCAGTTCTTC
CASSIERRTEQFF
>TRBJ2-3|TRBV7-3|TRBD1|NA
TGTGCCAGCAGCTTAAGGGGACAGTCAGATACGCAGTATTTT
CASSLRGQSDTQYF
>TRBJ2-7|TRBV11-2|NA|NA
TGTGCCAGCAGAAGCCGAGAGTTTTCCTACGAGCAGTACTTC
CASRSREFSYEQYF
>TRBJ2-1|TRBV4-1|TRBD1|NA
TGCGCCAGCAGCCAAGATCCCCGGACAGGGGGAATCTACAATGAGCAGTTCTTC
CASSQDPRTGGIYNEQFF
>TRBJ2-2|TRBV19|NA|NA
TGTGCCAGTAGATACAGGGCGGCCGGGGAGCTGTTTTTT
CASRYRAAGELFF